The source of this TCR beta chain is a study of cytomegalovirus exposure and HLA in healthy donors. The study's findings and limits: In a later analysis, common viral pathogens appeared linked to several of the most significant clusters.

This CDR3 region has 13 residues. Trimming cost V 2 bases and J 3 bases, with 8 bases left between them. CDR1 MDHEN and CDR2 SYDVKM come from the germline V gene. 60 Vbeta and 13 Jbeta primers were used in PCR. TCRdb's table, derived via immunoSEQ multiplex PCR, lists solely in-frame clones and lacks some. The table for this sample gives 130,000 to 150,000 clones. In the case of this clone: Its antigen remains unidentified.

The chain carries TRBV28 and TRBJ2-7, with D maybe TRBD2 (6 bases). Sequencing was performed on PBMCs. The sequence was obtained from a woman aged 45 to 65 in good health and CMV-seronegative. The CDR3 DNA is TGTGCCAGCAGTTTAACGGGACTCTACGAGCAGTACTTC. It codes for CASSLTGLYEQYF.